The T cell receptor (beta chain) described here comes from a study of beta chain features in type 1 diabetes. Study background: All of the samples together had 107,917,701 sorted cells examined.

Notes on the study in general: Type 1 diabetes patients had moderately but significantly shorter TCRB CDR3s in all four CD4+ subsets. Comparison showed that naive, central memory and Treg TCRB repertoires appeared more similar among patients than among healthy donors.

A single heparinised blood sample, averaging roughly 110 mL, was obtained per donor. Trimming took 4 bases from V and 5 from J; bases not matched to a gene: 7. The CDR3 has 15 amino acids. Germline V gene lookup returns CDR1 SGHNT and CDR2 YYREEE (reference sequence). The sample holds a few counts of this clone. Its matching antigen is unknown. Every isolated RNA sample was fully reverse transcribed, so sequencing captured expressed TCRB transcripts. The protocol was immunoSEQ multiplex PCR, while the TCRdb copy is restricted to in-frame clones and leaves out a portion. The table has about 400,000 clones, about 12% seen once.

This sequence was found in a woman under 30 with type 1 diabetes. The rearrangement joins TRBV5-4 to TRBJ2-5; 11 nucleotides line up with TRBD1. Sequencing was performed on naive CD4+ T cells from blood. CDR3 in DNA: TGTGCCAGCAGCAATGGACAGGGGGCGGGGGAGACCCAGTACTTC. As protein: CASSNGQGAGETQYF.